This T cell receptor beta chain was identified in a study of cytomegalovirus exposure and HLA in healthy donors. Using immunoSEQ multiplex PCR, the repertoire was profiled, and TCRdb retains in-frame clones only, with some absent. The sample has 55,000 to 70,000 clones, just under 95% seen once. V lost 0 bases, J lost 7 bases, and 8 bases stayed unmatched. Germline CDR1 reads SGHDT; CDR2 reads YYEEEE. This CDR3 contains 18 residues. The rearrangement uses TRBV5-6 and TRBJ2-2, with 14 bases matching TRBD2. What was sequenced was PBMCs. The TCR originated in a man aged 18 to 29 in good health and CMV-seronegative. The CDR3 is CASSLAEGLAGANGELFF. CDR3 sequence (DNA): TGTGCCAGCAGCTTGGCCGAGGGACTAGCGGGAGCTAACGGGGAGCTGTTTTTT.